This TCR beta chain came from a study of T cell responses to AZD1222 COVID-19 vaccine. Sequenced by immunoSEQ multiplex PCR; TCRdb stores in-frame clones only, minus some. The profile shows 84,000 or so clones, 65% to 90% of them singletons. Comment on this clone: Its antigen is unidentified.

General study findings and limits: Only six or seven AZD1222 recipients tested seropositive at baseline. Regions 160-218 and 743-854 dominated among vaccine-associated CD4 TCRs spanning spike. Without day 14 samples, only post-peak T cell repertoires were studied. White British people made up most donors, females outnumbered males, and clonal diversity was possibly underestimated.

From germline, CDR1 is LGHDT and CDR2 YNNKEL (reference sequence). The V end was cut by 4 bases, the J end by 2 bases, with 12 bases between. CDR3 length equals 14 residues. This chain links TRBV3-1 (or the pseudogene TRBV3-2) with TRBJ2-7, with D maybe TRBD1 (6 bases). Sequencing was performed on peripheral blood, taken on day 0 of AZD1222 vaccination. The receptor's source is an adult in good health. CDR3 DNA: TGTGCCAGCAGCCCGCGGACAGCCCCCTACGAGCAGTACTTC. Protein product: CASSPRTAPYEQYF.